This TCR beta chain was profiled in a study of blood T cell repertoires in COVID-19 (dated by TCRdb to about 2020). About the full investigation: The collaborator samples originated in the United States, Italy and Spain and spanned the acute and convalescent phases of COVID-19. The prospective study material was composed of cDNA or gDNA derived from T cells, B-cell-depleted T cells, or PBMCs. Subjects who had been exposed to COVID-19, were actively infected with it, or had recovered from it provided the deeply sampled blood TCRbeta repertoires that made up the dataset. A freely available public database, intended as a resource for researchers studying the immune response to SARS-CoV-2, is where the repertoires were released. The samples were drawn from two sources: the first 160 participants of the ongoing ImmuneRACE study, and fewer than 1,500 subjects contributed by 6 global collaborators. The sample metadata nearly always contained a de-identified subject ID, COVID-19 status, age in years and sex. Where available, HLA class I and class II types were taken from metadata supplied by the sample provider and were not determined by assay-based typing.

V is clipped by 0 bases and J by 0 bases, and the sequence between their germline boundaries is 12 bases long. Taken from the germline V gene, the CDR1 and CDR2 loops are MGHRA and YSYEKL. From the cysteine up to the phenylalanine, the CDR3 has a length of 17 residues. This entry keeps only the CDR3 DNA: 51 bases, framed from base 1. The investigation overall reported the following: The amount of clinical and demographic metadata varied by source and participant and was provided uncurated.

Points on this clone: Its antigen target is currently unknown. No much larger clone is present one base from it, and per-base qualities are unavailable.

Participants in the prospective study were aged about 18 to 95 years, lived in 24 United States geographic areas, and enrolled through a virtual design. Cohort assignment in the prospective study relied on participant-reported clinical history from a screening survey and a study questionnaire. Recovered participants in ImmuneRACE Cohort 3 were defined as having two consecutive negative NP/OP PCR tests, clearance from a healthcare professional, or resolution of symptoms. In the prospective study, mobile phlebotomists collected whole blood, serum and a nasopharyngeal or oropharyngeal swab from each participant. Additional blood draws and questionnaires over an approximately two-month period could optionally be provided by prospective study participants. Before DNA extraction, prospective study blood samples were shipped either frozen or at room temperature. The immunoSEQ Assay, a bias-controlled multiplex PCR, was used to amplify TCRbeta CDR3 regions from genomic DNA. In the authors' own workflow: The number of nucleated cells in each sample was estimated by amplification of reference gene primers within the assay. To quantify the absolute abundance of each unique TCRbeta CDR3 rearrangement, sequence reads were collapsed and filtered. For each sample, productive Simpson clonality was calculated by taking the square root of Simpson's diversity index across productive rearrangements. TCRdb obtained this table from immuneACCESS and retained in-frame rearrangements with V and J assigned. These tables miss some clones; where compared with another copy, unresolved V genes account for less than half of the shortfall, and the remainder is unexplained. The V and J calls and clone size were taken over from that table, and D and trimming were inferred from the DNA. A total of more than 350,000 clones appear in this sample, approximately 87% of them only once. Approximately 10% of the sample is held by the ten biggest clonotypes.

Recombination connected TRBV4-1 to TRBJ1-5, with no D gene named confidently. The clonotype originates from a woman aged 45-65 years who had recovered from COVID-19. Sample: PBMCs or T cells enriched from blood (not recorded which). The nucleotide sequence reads TGCGCCAGCAGCCAAGACATCGAGGGATATAGCAATCAGCCCCAGCATTTT. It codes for CASSQDIEGYSNQPQHF.